This TCR beta chain was retrieved from a study of shared clonotypes between healthy human individuals. The naive CD8 population came from CD45RO-negative cells selected for CCR7, without terminally differentiated effector memory CD45RA+ cells. Sequencing was performed with immunoSEQ multiplex PCR; in TCRdb, only in-frame clones are kept and a portion is missing. The data hold roughly 2 million clones, with approximately 94% observed a single time. The specimen was naive CD8+ T cells sorted from blood. The TCR originated in a man aged 18 to 29 in good health.

The CDR3 sequence: CASSFVDSYTEAFF. DNA for the CDR3: TGTGCCAGCAGTTTCGTTGACAGCTACACTGAAGCTTTCTTT. V usage is TRBV27 and J usage is TRBJ1-1; D is possibly TRBD1 (5 bases). Trimming stripped 3 bases from V and 3 bases from J, with 11 bases between. Germline CDR1 reads MNHEY; CDR2 reads SMNVEV (reference sequence). The CDR3 spans 14 residues.